The clone carrying this T cell receptor (beta chain) has a count of ten or more. Its antigen is unknown. This record comes from a study of T-cell reconstitution after alpha-beta-depleted transplantation in children. General study findings and limits: About two months after transplant, alpha-beta T cells reportedly came from several hundred expanded graft clones. By one year post-transplant, T-cell counts and diversity largely arose from T cells that were newly produced.

Unique molecular identifiers were used to barcode this TCRbeta library. TCRdb processed the PCR reads anew with MiXCR; each CDR3 protein has one entry. Of about 830,000 distinct CDR3 sequences listed, 15% to 20% were seen once; the top ten hold around 5.3%. This CDR3 spans 13 amino acids. Between the trimmed V and J ends, which lost 3 bases and 7 bases, there was a span of 10 bases. The origin of this receptor is a male patient under 18 who had a stem cell transplant for acute lymphoblastic leukemia, so the T cells may come from the graft donor. The rearrangement links TRBV12-3 or TRBV12-4 to TRBJ2-1; TRBD2 might be the D (7 bases). Sequenced here: PBMCs, mostly from graft donor cells, sampled 360 days after TCRalphabeta/CD19-depleted stem cell transplant. In DNA, the CDR3 is TGTGCCAGCAGTTTGAAGGGGGGGAATGAGCAGTTCTTC. Encoded protein: CASSLKGGNEQFF.